A single sample is the source of the 6 T cell receptor beta chains below, sequenced in a study of blood T cells in healthy people across ages. For the second PCR, which ran for about 6 to 11 cycles, a sample-barcoded 5' primer and a J-beta primer mix were used. TCRdb re-derived calls from the 5' RACE reads in MiXCR, one entry per CDR3 protein. The table has about 670,000 distinct CDR3 sequences, 52% seen once. Material: blood. These receptors were taken from a woman older than 75 in good health.

This chain joins TRBV20-1 and TRBJ2-3, with a possible D match to TRBD1 (7 bases). The CDR3 runs to 14 residues. Germline-derived CDR1 and CDR2 are DFQATT and SNEGSKA (reference sequence). V was trimmed by 7 bases and J by 4 bases, leaving 18 bases between them. This CDR3 is CSESGGRGADTQYF. The DNA of the CDR3 is TGCAGTGAATCGGGCGGCAGGGGGGCAGATACGCAGTATTTT.

This clonotype was seen ten or more times. The chain carries TRBV5-1 and TRBJ2-3; 8 bases are a match to TRBD1. CDR3 length: 15 residues. Germline assignment: CDR1 SGHRS and CDR2 YFSETQ. Germline trimming cut 4 bases from V and 2 bases from J; bases unmatched to any gene: 6. CDR3 in DNA: TGCGCCAGCAGCGGACAGGGAGGATCCACAGATACGCAGTATTTT. The encoded protein is CASSGQGGSTDTQYF.

This clonotype occurred a few times. V usage is TRBV2 and J usage is TRBJ1-5, with D perhaps TRBD1 (5 bases). CDR1 and CDR2 from the germline V gene are SNHLY and FYNNEI. V was trimmed by 5 bases and J by 4 bases, leaving 12 bases between them. The CDR3 runs 14 residues. The CDR3 sequence is CASSIRGLNQPQHF. As DNA, the CDR3 is TGTGCCAGCAGTATCCGGGGCCTTAATCAGCCCCAGCATTTT. The complete variable domain, with remaining parts taken from reference TRBV2 and TRBJ1-5, reads EPEVTQTPSHQVTQMGQEVILRCVPISNHLYFYWYRQILGQKVEFLVSFYNNEISEKSEIFDDQFSVERPDGSNFTLKIRSTKLEDSAMYFCASSIRGLNQPQHFGDGTRLSIL.

This chain uses TRBV20-1 with TRBJ2-2; TRBD2 matches 10 bases. The V segment lost 5 bases and the J segment 5 bases; nucleotides outside the gene matches: 5. There are 14 residues in the CDR3. CDR1 is DFQATT, CDR2 SNEGSKA, per germline (reference sequence). Here the CDR3 reads CSAYSGGKTGELFF. The CDR3 DNA sequence: TGCAGTGCTTATAGCGGGGGGAAGACCGGGGAGCTGTTTTTT.

This clonotype has ten or more counts. This chain joins TRBV4-1 and TRBJ2-7; 7 bases line up with TRBD1. Germline loops: CDR1 MGHRA, CDR2 YSYEKL. Trimming at V came to 4 bases and at J to 3 bases, leaving 15 bases not matched to a gene. The CDR3 is made up of 17 amino acids. Here the CDR3 reads CASSPTRSTGAIYEQYF. The CDR3 DNA is TGCGCCAGCAGCCCAACCCGCTCCACAGGGGCTATCTACGAGCAGTACTTC.

This chain joins TRBV12-3 or TRBV12-4 and TRBJ2-5; perhaps TRBD2 as D (5 bases). V lost 6 bases, J lost 2 bases, and 13 bases lay in between. This CDR3 is built from 14 residues. The CDR3 loop is CASREPGSQETQYF. For the CDR3, the DNA is TGTGCCAGCAGGGAACCGGGATCTCAAGAGACCCAGTACTTC.